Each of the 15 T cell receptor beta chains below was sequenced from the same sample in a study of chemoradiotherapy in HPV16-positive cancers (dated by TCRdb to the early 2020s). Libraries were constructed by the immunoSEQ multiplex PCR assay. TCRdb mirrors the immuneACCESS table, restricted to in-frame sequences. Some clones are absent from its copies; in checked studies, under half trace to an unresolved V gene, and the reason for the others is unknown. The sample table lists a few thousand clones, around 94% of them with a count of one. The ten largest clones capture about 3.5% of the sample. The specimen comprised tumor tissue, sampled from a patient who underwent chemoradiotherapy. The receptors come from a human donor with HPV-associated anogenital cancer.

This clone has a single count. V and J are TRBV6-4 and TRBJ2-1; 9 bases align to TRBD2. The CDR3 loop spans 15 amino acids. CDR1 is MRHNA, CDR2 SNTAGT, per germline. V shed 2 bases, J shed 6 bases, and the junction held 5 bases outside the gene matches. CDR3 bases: TGTGCCAGCAGTGACGGGGCTAGCGGGGTCAATGAGCAGTTCTTC. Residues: CASSDGASGVNEQFF.

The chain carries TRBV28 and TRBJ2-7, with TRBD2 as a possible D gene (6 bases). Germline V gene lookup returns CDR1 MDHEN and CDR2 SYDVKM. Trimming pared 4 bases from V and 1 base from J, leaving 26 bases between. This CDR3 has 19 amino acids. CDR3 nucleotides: TGTGCCAGCAGTTCCTATGGGGGGATTTGGCAGACCCCTTCCTACGAGCAGTACTTC. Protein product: CASSSYGGIWQTPSYEQYF.

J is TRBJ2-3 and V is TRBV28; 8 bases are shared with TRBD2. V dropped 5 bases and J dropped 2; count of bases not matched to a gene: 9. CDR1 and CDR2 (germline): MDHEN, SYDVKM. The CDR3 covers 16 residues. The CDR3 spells CASSKGTRGNTDTQYF. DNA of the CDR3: TGTGCCAGCAGTAAGGGGACTAGAGGGAACACAGATACGCAGTATTTT. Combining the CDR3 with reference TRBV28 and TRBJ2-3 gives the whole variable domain DVKVTQSSRYLVKRTGEKVFLECVQDMDHENMFWYRQDPGLGLRLIYFSYDVKMKEKGDIPEGYSVSREKKERFSLILESASTNQTSMYLCASSKGTRGNTDTQYFGPGTRLTVL.

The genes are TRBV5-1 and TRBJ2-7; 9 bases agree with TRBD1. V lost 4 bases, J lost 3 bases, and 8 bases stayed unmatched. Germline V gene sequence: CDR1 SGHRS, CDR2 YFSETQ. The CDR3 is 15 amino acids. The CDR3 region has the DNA TGCGCCAGCAGCGGCCAGGGACAGGGTTACTACGAGCAGTACTTC. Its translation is CASSGQGQGYYEQYF.

The CDR3 region is CASSAAGTLYNEQFF. The CDR3 bases are TGTGCCAGCAGTGCCGCCGGGACTCTTTACAATGAGCAGTTCTTC. V and J are TRBV6-5 and TRBJ2-1, with a possible D match to TRBD2 (6 bases). The ends were cut back, 5 bases at V and 4 bases at J, with 15 bases in the middle. CDR3 length: 15 amino acids. The germline gives CDR1 MNHEY, CDR2 SVGAGI.

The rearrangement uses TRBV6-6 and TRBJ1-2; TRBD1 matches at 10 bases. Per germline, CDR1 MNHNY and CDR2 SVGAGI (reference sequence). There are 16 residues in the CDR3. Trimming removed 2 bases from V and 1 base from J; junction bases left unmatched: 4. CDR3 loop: CASSYKGQGYNYGYTF. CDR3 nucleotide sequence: TGTGCCAGCAGTTACAAGGGACAGGGGTATAACTATGGCTACACCTTC.

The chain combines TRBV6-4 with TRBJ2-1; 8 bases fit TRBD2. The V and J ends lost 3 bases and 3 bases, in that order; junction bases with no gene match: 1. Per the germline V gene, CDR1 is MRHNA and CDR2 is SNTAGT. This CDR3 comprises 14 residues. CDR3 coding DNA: TGTGCCAGCAGTGAAAGCGGGGGCTACAATGAGCAGTTCTTC. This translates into CASSESGGYNEQFF.

The CDR3 DNA reads as TGTGCCAGCAGCTTGGGCCTTGTTGAGACGAACAGGCGGAACACTGAAGCTTTCTTT. It translates to CASSLGLVETNRRNTEAFF. The chain links TRBV5-8 to TRBJ1-1; perhaps TRBD1 as D (5 bases). This CDR3 region has 19 residues. Trimming removed 0 bases from V and 1 base from J, with 22 bases in between. The germline gives CDR1 SGHTS, CDR2 YDEGEE.

The CDR3: CASRQDGSYNEQFF. The CDR3 coding sequence is TGCGCCAGCAGACAGGACGGTTCCTACAATGAGCAGTTCTTC. This chain connects TRBV5-1 to TRBJ2-1; D is possibly TRBD1 (5 bases). V was clipped by 5 bases and J by 1 base, with 10 bases between them. CDR3 length: 14 amino acids. The germline CDR1 and CDR2 sequences are SGHRS and YFSETQ.

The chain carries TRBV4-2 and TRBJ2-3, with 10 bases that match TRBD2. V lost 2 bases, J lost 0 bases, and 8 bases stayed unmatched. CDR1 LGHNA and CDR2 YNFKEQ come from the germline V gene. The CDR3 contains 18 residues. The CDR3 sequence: CASSQSGSAGGSTDTQYF. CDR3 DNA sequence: TGTGCCAGCAGCCAATCAGGTTCAGCGGGAGGGAGCACAGATACGCAGTATTTT.

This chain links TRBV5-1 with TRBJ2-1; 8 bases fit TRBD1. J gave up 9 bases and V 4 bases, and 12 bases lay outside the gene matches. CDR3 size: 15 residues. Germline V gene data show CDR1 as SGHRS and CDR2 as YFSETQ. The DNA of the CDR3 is TGCGCCAGCAGCCCCTCCGGGACAGGTTTCGGTGAGCAGTTCTTC. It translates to CASSPSGTGFGEQFF.

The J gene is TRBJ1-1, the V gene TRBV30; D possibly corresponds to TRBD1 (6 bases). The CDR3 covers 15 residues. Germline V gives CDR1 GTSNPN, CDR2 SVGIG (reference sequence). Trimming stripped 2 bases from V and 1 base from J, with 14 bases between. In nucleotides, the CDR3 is TGTGCCTGGAGTCCTCCGGACAGAACGAACACTGAAGCTTTCTTT. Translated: CAWSPPDRTNTEAFF.

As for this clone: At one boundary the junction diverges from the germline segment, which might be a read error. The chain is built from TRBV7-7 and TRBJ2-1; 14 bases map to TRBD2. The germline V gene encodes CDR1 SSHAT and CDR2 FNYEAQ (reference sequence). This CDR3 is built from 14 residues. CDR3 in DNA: TGTGCTAGCAGCTTAGGACTAGCGGGAGGCGAGCAGTTCTTC. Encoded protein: CASSLGLAGGEQFF.

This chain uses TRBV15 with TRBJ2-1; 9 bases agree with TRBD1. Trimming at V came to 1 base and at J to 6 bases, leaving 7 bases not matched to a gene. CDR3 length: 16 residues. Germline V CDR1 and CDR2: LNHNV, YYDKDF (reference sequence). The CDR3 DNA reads TGTGCCACCAGCAGAGCGAGACAGGGGGAGGGCAATGAGCAGTTCTTC. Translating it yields CATSRARQGEGNEQFF.

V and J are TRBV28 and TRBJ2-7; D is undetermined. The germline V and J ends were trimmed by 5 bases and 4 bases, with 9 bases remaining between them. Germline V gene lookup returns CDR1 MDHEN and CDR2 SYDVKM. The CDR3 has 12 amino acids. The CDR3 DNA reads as TGTGCCAGCAGTCCCCATGGATACGAGCAGTACTTC. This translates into CASSPHGYEQYF.